These 21 T cell receptor beta chains were sequenced from one sample in a study of T cells of healthy individuals. From the 5' RACE reads, TCRdb called clonotypes with MiXCR, one entry per CDR3 protein. Altogether roughly 87,000 distinct CDR3 sequences are present, approximately 18% being singletons, with the ten largest covering about 6.2%. All receptors derive from a human donor in good health.

This clonotype was detected ten times or more. The rearrangement uses TRBV19 and TRBJ1-1; TRBD1 might be the D (6 bases). The V end was cut by 8 bases, the J end by 3 bases, with 13 bases between. Germline V gives CDR1 LNHDA, CDR2 SQIVND (reference sequence). This CDR3 is 13 amino acids long. The CDR3 loop reads CASCQQGYTEAFF. In nucleotides, the CDR3 is TGTGCCAGTTGTCAACAGGGATACACTGAAGCTTTCTTT.

This clonotype was seen repeatedly, ten times or more. The J gene is TRBJ2-7, the V gene TRBV2, with D perhaps matching TRBD1 (5 bases). Deletions cut 6 bases from V and 0 bases from J, with 18 bases between. The CDR3 covers 16 residues. Germline CDR1 reads SNHLY; CDR2 reads FYNNEI. The CDR3 region is CASSNRKALSSYEQYF. CDR3 coding DNA: TGTGCCAGCAGCAACAGGAAAGCCCTAAGCTCCTACGAGCAGTACTTC.

The gene calls are TRBV12-3 or TRBV12-4 and TRBJ2-1, with D possibly matching TRBD2 (6 bases). V was trimmed by 4 bases and J by 8 bases, leaving 21 bases between them. The CDR3 totals 16 residues. The CDR3 DNA follows: TGTGCCAGCAGTTGGAGGGGCTCGGGGCGAATCGATGAGCAGTTCTTC. It translates to CASSWRGSGRIDEQFF.

The chain employs TRBV7-3 and TRBJ2-2, with D uncertain. The CDR3 consists of 15 residues. Trimming stripped 5 bases from V and 0 bases from J, with 10 bases between. Germline assignment: CDR1 SGHTA and CDR2 FQGTGA. CDR3 amino acids: CASSPSKTNTGELFF. Here the CDR3 DNA reads TGTGCCAGCAGCCCTTCAAAGACGAACACCGGGGAGCTGTTTTTT.

This clonotype was observed many times. The chain links TRBV2 to TRBJ1-1; the D is unclear. The length of the CDR3 is 12 residues. Germline assignment: CDR1 SNHLY and CDR2 FYNNEI. The ends were cut back, 8 bases at V and 2 bases at J, with 9 bases in the middle. CDR3 nucleotide sequence: TGTGCCAGCTTACAGATAAACACTGAAGCTTTCTTT. Translated: CASLQINTEAFF.

This clonotype was observed a handful of times. This sequence joins TRBV28 and TRBJ2-7; perhaps TRBD1 as D (5 bases). The V gene lost 6 bases and the J gene lost 4 bases, with 16 bases spanning the gap. The germline V gene encodes CDR1 MDHEN and CDR2 SYDVKM. This CDR3 has 14 amino acids. The CDR3 DNA reads as TGTGCCAGCAGGGCCGGCAGGGCGCATTACGAGCAGTACTTC. Translating gives CASRAGRAHYEQYF.

This clonotype turned up a few times. The chain carries TRBV12-3 or TRBV12-4 and TRBJ2-3, with D tentatively TRBD2 (6 bases). V was shortened by 8 bases and J by 0 bases, with 15 bases between the two germline ends. This CDR3 has 15 amino acids. In DNA form, the CDR3 reads TGTGCCAGCTTGACGGCGGCGGGAAGCACAGATACGCAGTATTTT. Translated: CASLTAAGSTDTQYF.

DNA of the CDR3: TGTGCCAGCAGTCCTACAGGGCTGGACTACGAGCAGTACTTC. It codes for CASSPTGLDYEQYF. V is TRBV12-3 or TRBV12-4 and J is TRBJ2-7; D perhaps matches TRBD1 (6 bases). Trimming took off 5 bases at V and 3 bases at J, with 14 bases between the two ends. CDR3 length: 14 amino acids.

Many counts were recorded for this clonotype. The chain combines TRBV4-2 with TRBJ2-1; 10 positions match TRBD2. Trimming at V came to 4 bases and at J to 9 bases, leaving 9 bases not matched to a gene. The CDR3 runs to 15 residues. Germline values: CDR1 LGHNA, CDR2 YNFKEQ. For the CDR3, the DNA is TGTGCCAGCAGCCCCCTAGCGGGAGATAAGGGTGAGCAGTTCTTC. Translating gives CASSPLAGDKGEQFF.

V gene TRBV5-5 combines with J gene TRBJ1-2; TRBD1 aligns across 8 bases. The V gene end was trimmed by 1 base and the J gene end by 0 bases; junction bases not matched to a gene: 5. CDR1 is SGHKS, CDR2 YYEKEE, per germline (reference sequence). This CDR3 contains 16 residues. This chain's CDR3 is CASSLNQGAANYGYTF. CDR3 in DNA: TGTGCCAGCAGCTTGAATCAGGGGGCAGCTAACTATGGCTACACCTTC.

The V gene is TRBV15, the J gene TRBJ2-3, with D possibly being TRBD2 (5 bases). Per germline, CDR1 LNHNV and CDR2 YYDKDF (reference sequence). Trimming removed 4 bases at V and 8 bases at J, with 10 bases between. CDR3 length equals 12 residues. This CDR3 reads CATSKVRGTQYF. The DNA for the CDR3 is TGTGCCACCAGCAAGGTTCGGGGTACGCAGTATTTT.

V usage is TRBV20-1 and J usage is TRBJ2-5; the D call may be TRBD1 or TRBD2 (5 bases each). CDR3 length: 16 residues. With 2 bases removed from V and 3 bases from J, the gap between germline ends came to 19 bases. CDR1 is DFQATT and CDR2 is SNEGSKA in the germline V gene (reference sequence). DNA of the CDR3: TGCAGTGCTAGACAGAGTTTCGGGACGGTCAAAGAGACCCAGTACTTC. As protein: CSARQSFGTVKETQYF.

At least ten counts were recorded for this clonotype. The CDR3 nucleotides are TGCAGCGTTGAAGGTCACTCAGGAGGCCCAGATACGCAGTATTTT. Amino acids: CSVEGHSGGPDTQYF. The chain uses TRBV29-1 and TRBJ2-3; D is perhaps TRBD2 (5 bases). This CDR3 comprises 15 residues. Germline-derived CDR1 and CDR2 are SQVTM and ANQGSEA. V lost 1 base and J lost 4, with 15 bases in between.

This clonotype has at least ten counts. The V and J genes are TRBV5-1 and TRBJ2-1; possible D gene TRBD2, 6 bases. CDR1 and CDR2 from the germline V gene are SGHRS and YFSETQ. V was shortened by 0 bases and J by 0 bases, with 10 bases between the two germline ends. The CDR3 is 16 residues long. This chain's CDR3 is CASSLAAGSSYNEQFF. CDR3 sequence (DNA): TGCGCCAGCAGCTTGGCCGCGGGAAGCTCCTACAATGAGCAGTTCTTC.

The sample holds many counts of this clonotype. V gene TRBV4-3 combines with J gene TRBJ1-4, with unresolved D. This CDR3 is 15 amino acids long. Germline V gene lookup returns CDR1 LGHNA and CDR2 YSLEER. The V gene lost 4 bases and the J gene lost 0 bases, with 9 bases spanning the gap. DNA for the CDR3: TGCGCCAGCAGCCCCCTGTGGACAACTAATGAAAAACTGTTTTTT. Its translation is CASSPLWTTNEKLFF.

V gene TRBV4-1 combines with J gene TRBJ1-5; a weak D match, TRBD1 (5 bases). Germline loops: CDR1 MGHRA, CDR2 YSYEKL. Trimming shortened V by 0 bases and J by 4 bases, and 10 bases separated the two germline ends. The CDR3 extends over 15 amino acids. CDR3 residues: CASSQEGAVNQPQHF. As DNA, the CDR3 is TGCGCCAGCAGCCAAGAAGGGGCTGTAAATCAGCCCCAGCATTTT.

The chain recombines TRBV20-1 with TRBJ1-5; 9 bases match TRBD1. Trimming took 5 bases from V and 2 from J; bases not matched to a gene: 7. Germline-derived CDR1 and CDR2 are DFQATT and SNEGSKA (reference sequence). This CDR3 contains 15 residues. The CDR3 nucleotides are TGCAGTGCTGCACAGGGGGCTAATGGCAATCAGCCCCAGCATTTT. It yields the protein CSAAQGANGNQPQHF.

This clonotype appeared many times. V usage is TRBV6-5 and J usage is TRBJ1-2, with TRBD1 matching over 7 bases. V was clipped by 7 bases and J by 8 bases; unmatched bases: 13. This CDR3 comprises 14 residues. Germline V gene sequence: CDR1 MNHEY, CDR2 SVGAGI. This CDR3 reads CASNPRGGAEGYTF. The DNA for the CDR3 is TGTGCCAGCAACCCCAGGGGGGGGGCGGAGGGCTACACCTTC.

This clonotype was counted only a few times. V usage is TRBV12-3 or TRBV12-4 and J usage is TRBJ2-7; D is unresolved. CDR3 length: 15 residues. Trimming left V 4 bases short and J 4 bases short, with 17 bases between. CDR3 bases: TGTGCCAGCAGTTCTCGATTCCCGAACCGTTACGAGCAGTACTTC. Translation: CASSSRFPNRYEQYF.

This clonotype was found many times. V gene TRBV27 combines with J gene TRBJ2-3, with a possible D match to TRBD1 (5 bases). The CDR3 extends over 18 amino acids. V was shortened by 7 bases and J by 0 bases, with 23 bases between the two germline ends. Looked up from germline, CDR1 is MNHEY and CDR2 is SMNVEV (reference sequence). The CDR3 protein is CASNSGMDTSLSTDTQYF. CDR3 DNA: TGTGCCAGCAATTCCGGTATGGACACAAGCCTGAGCACAGATACGCAGTATTTT.

The chain recombines TRBV7-2 with TRBJ1-5; a possible D gene is TRBD1 (5 bases). V lost 4 bases and J 4 bases, leaving 11 bases between the germline ends. Germline V CDR1 and CDR2: SGHTA, FQGNSA. CDR3 length: 14 amino acids. CDR3 in amino acids: CASSSIGGNQPQHF. CDR3 bases: TGTGCCAGCAGCTCTATTGGGGGGAATCAGCCCCAGCATTTT.